The 17 T cell receptor beta chains given below trace back to one sample, sequenced in a study of control samples from healthy donors and cancer patients. Sequencing was performed with immunoSEQ multiplex PCR; in TCRdb, only in-frame clones are kept and a portion is missing. The sample contains 150,000 to 200,000 clones, over 85% of which appear only once. Sequencing input: blood. These receptors were obtained from a woman in her thirties or forties in good health.

The chain is built from TRBV7-2 and TRBJ1-4; 7 bases map to TRBD1. V lost 6 bases and J lost 8; bases outside the gene matches: 15. CDR3 size: 16 residues. Germline CDR1 and CDR2: SGHTA and FQGNSA. CDR3 region: CASRLDRDSFWEKLFF. The CDR3 coding sequence is TGTGCCAGCAGACTAGACCGGGACAGCTTCTGGGAAAAACTGTTTTTT.

The J gene is TRBJ2-1, the V gene TRBV11-2, with a possible D match to TRBD2 (5 bases). This CDR3 is built from 13 residues. Germline V gene sequence: CDR1 SGHAT, CDR2 FQNNGV. The ends were cut back, 5 bases at V and 9 bases at J, with 14 bases in the middle. The CDR3 sequence is CASSPFGDIEQFF. DNA of the CDR3: TGTGCCAGCAGCCCCTTCGGGGATATTGAGCAGTTCTTC.

The rearrangement links TRBV12-3 or TRBV12-4 to TRBJ1-3; no clear D. The V end was cut by 4 bases, the J end by 8 bases, with 12 bases between. This CDR3 is built from 13 residues. CDR3 loop: CASSYGSRDTIYF. Written as DNA, the CDR3 is TGTGCCAGCAGTTACGGATCCCGGGACACCATATATTTT.

The chain links TRBV20-1 to TRBJ2-7; D remains unclear. The germline gives CDR1 DFQATT, CDR2 SNEGSKA (reference sequence). V lost 6 bases and J lost 2, with 8 bases in between. This CDR3 is 11 amino acids long. The CDR3 is CSATSAYEQYF. The DNA of the CDR3 is TGCAGTGCGACATCTGCCTACGAGCAGTACTTC.

The rearrangement joins TRBV7-2 to TRBJ1-6; D remains ambiguous. Germline V lookup: CDR1 SGHTA, CDR2 FQGNSA. The V end lost 2 bases, the J end lost 5 bases, and 7 bases lay between the germline ends. This CDR3 comprises 14 residues. CDR3 sequence reads: CASSLYTDNSPLHF. CDR3 sequence (DNA): TGTGCCAGCAGCTTATACACTGATAATTCACCCCTCCACTTT. The complete variable domain, with remaining parts taken from reference TRBV7-2 and TRBJ1-6, reads GAGVSQSPSNKVTEKGKDVELRCDPISGHTALYWYRQSLGQGLEFLIYFQGNSAPDKSGLPSDRFSAERTGGSVSTLTIQRTQQEDSAVYLCASSLYTDNSPLHFGNGTRLTVT.

The chain carries TRBV19 and TRBJ2-5; D might be TRBD1 (5 bases). CDR3 length: 14 residues. Germline V gene sequence: CDR1 LNHDA, CDR2 SQIVND (reference sequence). The V and J ends lost 3 bases and 4 bases respectively, with 12 bases between them. As DNA, the CDR3 is TGTGCCAGTAGTATCAACTCAGGGCGAGAGACCCAGTACTTC. This translates into CASSINSGRETQYF. Using reference TRBV19 and TRBJ2-5 for the parts outside the CDR3, the full variable domain is DGGITQSPKYLFRKEGQNVTLSCEQNLNHDAMYWYRQDPGQGLRLIYYSQIVNDFQKGDIAEGYSVSREKKESFPLTVTSAQKNPTAFYLCASSINSGRETQYFGPGTRLLVL.

This chain uses TRBV18 with TRBJ2-1; weak D call: TRBD1 (5 bases). The V end lost 5 bases, the J end lost 8 bases, and 22 bases lay between the germline ends. This CDR3 comprises 16 residues. Germline values: CDR1 KGHSH, CDR2 LQKENI. The CDR3 loop reads CASSSPDSPSLDEQFF. CDR3 nucleotide sequence: TGTGCCAGCTCATCCCCAGACAGCCCTTCCTTGGATGAGCAGTTCTTC.

This clone was recorded a few times. V is TRBV19 and J is TRBJ1-6; D is ambiguous. Germline lookup yields CDR1 LNHDA and CDR2 SQIVND (reference sequence). This CDR3 is 13 amino acids long. The ends were cut back, 10 bases at V and 5 bases at J, with 12 bases in the middle. The DNA for the CDR3 is TGTGCCATCCAAGATACGAATAATTCACCCCTCCACTTT. It translates to CAIQDTNNSPLHF.

The chain employs TRBV7-9 and TRBJ1-4; D is undetermined. This CDR3 spans 16 amino acids. Trimming removed 1 base at V and 1 base at J, with 10 bases between. Germline V CDR1 and CDR2: SEHNR, FQNEAQ (reference sequence). CDR3 nucleotide sequence: TGTGCCAGCAGCTTAGTCTCGGGGAGAACTAATGAAAAACTGTTTTTT. Protein sequence: CASSLVSGRTNEKLFF.

The V and J genes are TRBV10-2 and TRBJ2-3, with TRBD2 matching over 11 bases. Trimming at V came to 7 bases and at J to 7 bases, leaving 7 bases not matched to a gene. CDR3 length equals 14 residues. Germline CDR1 WSHSY, CDR2 SAAADI. Here the CDR3 DNA reads TGCGCCAGCATAGAGACTAGCGGGATGTATACGCAGTATTTT. It codes for CASIETSGMYTQYF.

V and J are TRBV2 and TRBJ2-1; 7 positions agree with TRBD1. Germline lookup yields CDR1 SNHLY and CDR2 FYNNEI. This CDR3 has 15 residues. J was trimmed by 5 bases and V by 7 bases; bases with no gene match: 11. CDR3 sequence (DNA): TGTGCCAGCATCTCTGACAGGGCCAGCAACAATGAGCAGTTCTTC. It translates to CASISDRASNNEQFF.

The chain employs TRBV12-5 and TRBJ1-2; perhaps TRBD1 as D (5 bases). In germline, CDR1 is LGHNT, CDR2 FRNRAP. The V end lost 2 bases, the J end lost 6 bases, and 10 bases lay between the germline ends. The CDR3 spans 13 residues. CDR3 region: CASGLRGRDGYTF. CDR3 in DNA: TGTGCTAGTGGTTTGAGGGGTCGAGATGGCTACACCTTC. The whole variable domain, remainder taken from reference TRBV12-5 and TRBJ1-2, is DARVTQTPRHKVTEMGQEVTMRCQPILGHNTVFWYRQTMMQGLELLAYFRNRAPLDDSGMPKDRFSAEMPDATLATLKIQPSEPRDSAVYFCASGLRGRDGYTFGSGTRLTVV.

The chain combines TRBV6-2 or TRBV6-3 with TRBJ2-2; perhaps TRBD2 as D (6 bases). Trimming shortened V by 2 bases and J by 9 bases, and 13 bases separated the two germline ends. Germline loops: CDR1 MNHEY, CDR2 SVGEGT. The CDR3 covers 14 residues. CDR3 amino acids: CASSYPGLRRELFF. As DNA, the CDR3 is TGTGCCAGCAGTTACCCGGGACTCCGGAGGGAGCTGTTTTTT.

The rearrangement uses TRBV28 and TRBJ1-6, with 7 bases fitting TRBD1. CDR3 length: 14 amino acids. Per germline, CDR1 MDHEN and CDR2 SYDVKM. The trim removed 3 bases at V and 7 bases at J, leaving 3 bases unmatched. Written as DNA, the CDR3 is TGTGCCAGCAGTTTGGACAGGTTAAATTCACCCCTCCACTTT. Amino acid sequence: CASSLDRLNSPLHF. Using reference TRBV28 and TRBJ1-6 for the parts outside the CDR3, the full variable domain is DVKVTQSSRYLVKRTGEKVFLECVQDMDHENMFWYRQDPGLGLRLIYFSYDVKMKEKGDIPEGYSVSREKKERFSLILESASTNQTSMYLCASSLDRLNSPLHFGNGTRLTVT.

This chain connects TRBV18 to TRBJ2-5; D tentatively fits TRBD1 or TRBD2 (5 bases each). Germline CDR1 is KGHSH and CDR2 is LQKENI. V was pared by 4 bases and J by 4 bases, with 13 bases between. CDR3 size: 14 residues. The CDR3 DNA reads TGTGCCAGCTCACAACAGGCGGGCGGAGAGACCCAGTACTTC. Its protein product is CASSQQAGGETQYF.

This rearrangement joins TRBV2 to TRBJ2-5; the match to TRBD2 covers 7 bases. With 4 bases clipped from V and 2 bases from J, the junction kept 4 bases outside the gene matches. Germline CDR1 SNHLY, CDR2 FYNNEI. The CDR3 is made up of 14 amino acids. Here the CDR3 reads CASSASGRQETQYF. As DNA, the CDR3 is TGTGCCAGCAGTGCTAGCGGTAGACAAGAGACCCAGTACTTC.

This chain joins TRBV29-1 and TRBJ2-7, with a possible D match to TRBD2 (5 bases). Germline CDR1 SQVTM, CDR2 ANQGSEA. This CDR3 region has 11 residues. Deletions cut 2 bases from V and 4 bases from J, with 6 bases between. CDR3 amino acids: CSVERGYEQYF. As DNA, the CDR3 is TGCAGCGTTGAACGGGGTTACGAGCAGTACTTC.